Sequencing of this T cell receptor (beta chain) was carried out in a study of shared clonotypes between healthy human individuals (dated by TCRdb to 2020 to 2022). A note on the overall study: Two women and three men aged 18 to 49 years were included in the cohort. For each donor, CD4 naive and CD4 memory were each given three plates, CD8 naive was given two plates, and CD8 memory was given one plate. To estimate repertoire size and how much clonotypes are shared between individuals, the study performed deep sequencing of blood TCR repertoires from about five healthy adults. To increase sequencing depth and limit assay-specific biases, different laboratories used diverse techniques to prepare libraries and sequence TCR repertoires. Leukapheresis yielded between about 0.85 and 9.5 billion PBMCs per donor. Broad study findings and their caveats: Incomplete sequencing was indicated by rarefaction of sorted-subset datasets, despite the large sequencing depth. Because the study included a small number of donors, the genetic and exposure-history diversity represented was limited. Sharing across a few donors was observed for about 5% of naive CD4, over 3% of naive CD8, over 2% of memory CD4, and over 0.3% of memory CD8 clonotypes. Clonotypes shared by all four sorted-subset donors showed higher generation probabilities than non-shared clonotypes. Only blood was sampled, and tissue TCR repertoires likely differ from those in blood. Pairwise subsampling indicated that sequencing depth was expected to affect the degree of clonotype sharing among donors. Naive subsets generally had larger estimated clonotype richness than memory subsets.

Donors were healthy HIV-negative adults with no recently reported acute infections or vaccinations. Every donor was a Caucasian adult residing in Nashville, Tennessee, USA. Magnetic negative selection was used to enrich CD4+ T cells, after which naive cells were positively selected on CD45RA and the negative fraction became the memory subset. Blood was obtained by leukapheresis, after which PBMCs were separated by Ficoll-Histopaque density gradient centrifugation and cryopreserved in liquid nitrogen vapor phase. Purity and quantity of every magnetically sorted T cell population were checked by analytical flow cytometry. Genomic DNA was isolated from every sorted fraction and measured by UV absorbance on a Nanodrop 2000c. Note on this clone: What this receptor recognizes is not known. No quality values exist for individual bases; no much larger clone is one base distant.

TCR CDR3 regions were amplified from genomic DNA by multiplex PCR using the deep immunoSEQ assay. For each cell subset, the extracted genomic DNA was distributed evenly across all wells of several immunoSEQ 96-well plates, and each plate served as one replicate. For sorted subsets, each replicate PCR was loaded with roughly 200 ng genomic DNA, equivalent to about 33,000 T cell genomes. Purified libraries were measured with a Qubit 3.0 fluorometer, size-checked on a Bioanalyzer 2100, and measured again with the KAPA Library Quantification kit. Every immunoSEQ 96-well plate was sequenced on a dedicated single-read 150-cycle Illumina NextSeq 550 flow cell. From the authors' description of their analysis: Because the immunoSEQ output held only junctional sequences and lacked quality scores, the filtering could not match the filtering applied to full-length reads. Sequences were annotated with PyIR, a Python wrapper for IgBLAST v1.9, and V/J genes and CDR3 were assigned using IMGT germline references. Reads were removed for weak V/J assignments (E-value above 1e-6), missing CDR3, stop codons, out-of-frame junctions, or ambiguous translated residues. A V3J clonotype was defined by an identical inferred V gene, J gene, and CDR3 amino acid sequence. Percentage overlap between repertoires was computed as shared unique clonotypes divided by the size of the smaller repertoire. RTK rarefaction, the Chao1 estimator, and Recon v2.1 estimates of unobserved clonotypes were used to assess repertoire richness. Generation probabilities were computed with OLGA for all TCRbeta clonotypes obtained by the gDNA method from several donors. TCRdb retrieved this table from immuneACCESS and kept in-frame rearrangements only. Not all clones are present; in checked studies, unresolved V genes account for under half, and no reason is known for the remainder. For V, J and clone size, that table is used; D and trimming come from the DNA. The sample data list roughly 1.4 million clones, and around 98.5% of these were observed just once. About 0.35% of the sample is held by the ten biggest clonotypes.

The germline V gene encodes CDR1 SGHAT and CDR2 FQDESV (reference sequence). The V end gives up 4 bases and the J end 3 bases, leaving 7 bases in the junction not matched to a gene. There are 15 amino acids in the CDR3, from cysteine to phenylalanine inclusive. Only the CDR3 portion is preserved as DNA: 45 bases, with reading frame beginning at the first base. The chain links TRBV11-1 with TRBJ2-7; 9 junctional bases match TRBD1. This clonotype originated in a man aged 30 to 39 in good health. Material for sequencing was naive CD4+ T cells sorted from blood. The label giving this sample's cell subset or site can be read as: CD45RA+ positively selected. Here is the DNA: TGTGCCAGCAGCTCAGGGACAGGGAACGGCTACGAGCAGTACTTC. This gives the protein CASSSGTGNGYEQYF.